This entry lists 32 T cell receptor beta chains sequenced from one sample in a study of T cells in localized non-small cell lung cancer. The assay was immunoSEQ multiplex PCR, and TCRdb's table has in-frame clones only and misses some. Of 25,000 to 35,000 clones in the sample, approximately 83% were seen once. The source was peripheral blood mononuclear cells, collected before any cancer treatment. Receptors originate from a man between 40 and 75 years old with stage III lung adenocarcinoma.

The rearrangement joins TRBV7-2 to TRBJ1-1, with D perhaps matching TRBD1 (5 bases). The CDR3 contains 15 residues. In germline, CDR1 is SGHTA, CDR2 FQGNSA. The V and J ends lost 3 bases and 1 base respectively, with 12 bases between them. In nucleotides, the CDR3 is TGTGCCAGCAGCTTGGCGGGGAGGGGGAACACTGAAGCTTTCTTT. Encoded protein: CASSLAGRGNTEAFF. The variable domain in full, completed from reference TRBV7-2 and TRBJ1-1, reads GAGVSQSPSNKVTEKGKDVELRCDPISGHTALYWYRQSLGQGLEFLIYFQGNSAPDKSGLPSDRFSAERTGGSVSTLTIQRTQQEDSAVYLCASSLAGRGNTEAFFGQGTRLTVV.

The chain employs TRBV5-1 and TRBJ2-3; maybe TRBD2 (5 bases). CDR1 and CDR2 from the germline V gene are SGHRS and YFSETQ. The V end was cut by 4 bases, the J end by 7 bases, with 19 bases between. The CDR3 is 15 residues long. This chain's CDR3 is CASSPRPGGLNTQYF. The CDR3 DNA sequence: TGCGCCAGCAGCCCACGTCCAGGCGGGTTGAATACGCAGTATTTT.

The genes are TRBV7-9 and TRBJ1-2, with no clear D. The germline V and J ends were trimmed by 1 base and 3 bases, with 9 bases remaining between them. CDR1 is SEHNR and CDR2 is FQNEAQ in the germline V gene (reference sequence). This CDR3 has 14 amino acids. The CDR3 nucleotides read TGTGCCAGCAGCTTAGGGCCTTGGGACTATGGCTACACCTTC. It is translated as CASSLGPWDYGYTF. Variable domain in full (rest from reference TRBV7-9 and TRBJ1-2): DTGVSQNPRHKITKRGQNVTFRCDPISEHNRLYWYRQTLGQGPEFLTYFQNEAQLEKSRLLSDRFSAERPKGSFSTLEIQRTEQGDSAMYLCASSLGPWDYGYTFGSGTRLTVV.

The gene calls are TRBV5-4 and TRBJ1-1; perhaps TRBD1 as D (6 bases). Germline V gene data show CDR1 as SGHNT and CDR2 as YYREEE (reference sequence). This CDR3 region has 15 residues. The ends were cut back, 4 bases at V and 1 base at J, with 14 bases in the middle. This CDR3 reads CASSKKTGTNTEAFF. The CDR3 nucleotides read TGTGCCAGCAGCAAGAAGACAGGAACGAACACTGAAGCTTTCTTT.

J is TRBJ2-5 and V is TRBV19; no firm D call. V lost 1 base to trimming and J lost 0 bases, with 6 bases between them. Germline V lookup: CDR1 LNHDA, CDR2 SQIVND (reference sequence). This CDR3 region has 14 residues. The CDR3 loop reads CASSIVAHQETQYF. The DNA of the CDR3 is TGTGCCAGTAGTATAGTTGCACACCAAGAGACCCAGTACTTC. Combining the CDR3 with reference TRBV19 and TRBJ2-5 gives the whole variable domain DGGITQSPKYLFRKEGQNVTLSCEQNLNHDAMYWYRQDPGQGLRLIYYSQIVNDFQKGDIAEGYSVSREKKESFPLTVTSAQKNPTAFYLCASSIVAHQETQYFGPGTRLLVL.

This clone was counted only a few times. The chain joins TRBV5-1 to TRBJ1-2; no clear D gene. The V end lost 2 bases, the J end lost 4 bases, and 12 bases lay between the germline ends. This CDR3 has 14 amino acids. Germline CDR1 reads SGHRS; CDR2 reads YFSETQ. CDR3 sequence: CASSLPGDRYGYTF. DNA for the CDR3: TGCGCCAGCAGCTTACCGGGAGACCGCTATGGCTACACCTTC.

This clone was seen more than once but under ten times. The chain uses TRBV5-4 and TRBJ1-2; D is uncertain. The CDR3 is 14 amino acids. V was shortened by 0 bases and J by 8 bases, with 14 bases between the two germline ends. Looked up from germline, CDR1 is SGHNT and CDR2 is YYREEE (reference sequence). CDR3: CASSLGARTEGYTF. In DNA form, the CDR3 reads TGTGCCAGCAGCTTGGGTGCCAGGACGGAGGGCTACACCTTC. Using reference TRBV5-4 and TRBJ1-2 for the parts outside the CDR3, the full variable domain is ETGVTQSPTHLIKTRGQQVTLRCSSQSGHNTVSWYQQALGQGPQFIFQYYREEENGRGNFPPRFSGLQFPNYSSELNVNALELDDSALYLCASSLGARTEGYTFGSGTRLTVV.

V and J are TRBV11-2 and TRBJ2-3; 13 nucleotides match TRBD2. The CDR3 length is 18 residues. With V trimmed by 5 bases and J by 2 bases, 10 bases remained unmatched. CDR1 and CDR2 (germline): SGHAT, FQNNGV. The CDR3 bases are TGTGCCAGCAGCGGGCGGACTAGCGGGAGAGCCCTCACAGATACGCAGTATTTT. Protein: CASSGRTSGRALTDTQYF.

The V gene is TRBV28, the J gene TRBJ1-5; no firm D call. The V end was cut by 5 bases, the J end by 0 bases, with 11 bases between. The CDR3 totals 15 residues. CDR1 MDHEN and CDR2 SYDVKM come from the germline V gene. Here the CDR3 DNA reads TGTGCCAGCAGTCGGGGAGGGAATAGCAATCAGCCCCAGCATTTT. Translated, it gives CASSRGGNSNQPQHF.

This clone was seen a handful of times. CDR3 amino acids: CASSFSGTGVGEQFF. The CDR3 region has the DNA TGTGCCAGCAGCTTCTCCGGGACAGGGGTGGGTGAGCAGTTCTTC. This chain links TRBV7-6 with TRBJ2-1; 10 nucleotides align to TRBD1. J gave up 9 bases and V 3 bases, and 8 bases lay outside the gene matches. The CDR3 has 15 residues. Germline loops: CDR1 SGHVS, CDR2 FNYEAQ.

The chain recombines TRBV5-4 with TRBJ1-2; possibly TRBD1 for D (5 bases). This CDR3 has 14 amino acids. Germline V gene lookup returns CDR1 SGHNT and CDR2 YYREEE (reference sequence). The germline V and J ends were trimmed by 5 bases and 2 bases, with 13 bases remaining between them. The CDR3 bases are TGTGCCAGCAGGAAAGGACATACAAACTATGGCTACACCTTC. As protein: CASRKGHTNYGYTF.

The V call is TRBV30, the J call TRBJ1-2, with D uncertain. Germline assignment: CDR1 GTSNPN and CDR2 SVGIG (reference sequence). Trimming shortened V by 2 bases and J by 8 bases, and 15 bases separated the two germline ends. CDR3 length: 13 amino acids. This CDR3 reads CAWSSRTDEGYTF. The CDR3 DNA follows: TGTGCCTGGAGTTCTCGGACGGACGAGGGCTACACCTTC.

V gene TRBV6-5 combines with J gene TRBJ1-2, with D hard to call. The CDR3 contains 11 residues. From germline, CDR1 is MNHEY and CDR2 SVGAGI. Trimming removed 10 bases at V and 2 bases at J, with 8 bases between. CDR3 sequence reads: CATNGNYGYTF. The CDR3 nucleotides read TGTGCCACGAACGGGAACTATGGCTACACCTTC.

The rearrangement joins TRBV4-2 to TRBJ1-5, with no clear D. Germline assignment: CDR1 LGHNA and CDR2 YNFKEQ. The CDR3 is made up of 15 amino acids. Trimming took 5 bases from V and 4 from J, leaving 15 bases between them. The CDR3 region has the DNA TGTGCCAGCAGCTCCAACCAAAACCGAAATCAGCCCCAGCATTTT. It codes for CASSSNQNRNQPQHF.

This chain links TRBV7-8 with TRBJ2-2; possible D gene TRBD1, 6 bases. The V end was cut by 1 base, the J end by 4 bases, with 13 bases between. Germline lookup yields CDR1 SGHVS and CDR2 FQNEAQ. CDR3 length: 16 amino acids. CDR3 in DNA: TGTGCCAGCAGCTTAGGCCGCAGGGGTCGCACCGGGGAGCTGTTTTTT. Amino acids: CASSLGRRGRTGELFF. Full variable domain (rest looked up from reference TRBV7-8 and TRBJ2-2): GAGVSQSPRYKVAKRGQDVALRCDPISGHVSLFWYQQALGQGPEFLTYFQNEAQLDKSGLPSDRFFAERPEGSVSTLKIQRTQQEDSAVYLCASSLGRRGRTGELFFGEGSRLTVL.

The chain joins TRBV6-1 to TRBJ1-5; no firm D call. This CDR3 has 13 residues. V was pared by 10 bases and J by 7 bases, with 17 bases between. CDR1 MNHNS and CDR2 SASEGT come from the germline V gene. This CDR3 reads CATGQDPLQPQHF. The CDR3 coding sequence is TGTGCCACTGGGCAGGACCCTCTCCAGCCCCAGCATTTT.

CDR3 sequence: CASSWDRKNTGELFF. CDR3 nucleotides: TGTGCCAGCAGCTGGGACAGGAAAAACACCGGGGAGCTGTTTTTT. The J gene is TRBJ2-2, the V gene TRBV5-4; TRBD1 agrees at 8 bases. Germline lookup yields CDR1 SGHNT and CDR2 YYREEE (reference sequence). J lost 2 bases, V lost 3 bases, and 3 bases had no gene match. The CDR3 totals 15 residues.

This clone was seen more than once but under ten times. The chain couples TRBV7-8 to TRBJ1-1, with D unclear. Trimming removed 2 bases at V and 2 bases at J, with 9 bases between. The CDR3 has 14 amino acids. Germline assignment: CDR1 SGHVS and CDR2 FQNEAQ. The CDR3 here is CASSLLSTNTEAFF. CDR3 bases: TGTGCCAGCAGCTTATTGAGCACAAACACTGAAGCTTTCTTT.

The chain couples TRBV6-1 to TRBJ1-1; D is ambiguous. The germline V gene encodes CDR1 MNHNS and CDR2 SASEGT. V lost 8 bases and J 1 base, leaving 11 bases between the germline ends. The CDR3 runs 13 residues. The CDR3 DNA sequence: TGTGCCAGCGGCGCCTTCGGGAACACTGAAGCTTTCTTT. This encodes CASGAFGNTEAFF.

The chain uses TRBV7-2 and TRBJ2-5; 13 nucleotides agree with TRBD2. This CDR3 is built from 16 residues. Per germline, CDR1 SGHTA and CDR2 FQGNSA. With 5 bases clipped from V and 5 bases from J, the junction kept 8 bases outside the gene matches. The CDR3, as DNA: TGTGCCAGCAGCCGGAGACTAGCGGGGGGAGTGGAGACCCAGTACTTC. This gives the protein CASSRRLAGGVETQYF.

This chain links TRBV7-9 with TRBJ2-3; D is unresolved. Trimming shortened V by 1 base and J by 1 base, and 9 bases separated the two germline ends. Looked up from germline, CDR1 is SEHNR and CDR2 is FQNEAQ (reference sequence). The CDR3 has 15 residues. CDR3 coding DNA: TGTGCCAGCAGCTTAGGTGCGAGCCGCACAGATACGCAGTATTTT. Its protein product is CASSLGASRTDTQYF. Filled out from reference TRBV7-9 and TRBJ2-3, the complete variable domain reads DTGVSQNPRHKITKRGQNVTFRCDPISEHNRLYWYRQTLGQGPEFLTYFQNEAQLEKSRLLSDRFSAERPKGSFSTLEIQRTEQGDSAMYLCASSLGASRTDTQYFGPGTRLTVL.

V usage is TRBV11-2 and J usage is TRBJ2-5, with 8 bases fitting TRBD1. Germline lookup yields CDR1 SGHAT and CDR2 FQNNGV. V dropped 5 bases and J dropped 5; count of bases not matched to a gene: 4. The CDR3 length is 13 residues. The CDR3 region has the DNA TGTGCCAGCAGCGTGACAGGGGCCGAGACCCAGTACTTC. This sequence encodes CASSVTGAETQYF.

The V gene is TRBV6-1, the J gene TRBJ2-3, with 13 positions matching TRBD2. This CDR3 spans 15 amino acids. The germline CDR1 and CDR2 sequences are MNHNS and SASEGT. Losses at the gene ends were 5 bases for V and 6 bases for J; bases not matched to a gene: 5. CDR3 in DNA: TGTGCCAGCAGTCCGACTAGCGGGGGGTTCGATACGCAGTATTTT. Translated: CASSPTSGGFDTQYF.

The V gene is TRBV11-2, the J gene TRBJ1-2, with a possible D match to TRBD1 (6 bases). Looked up from germline, CDR1 is SGHAT and CDR2 is FQNNGV. This CDR3 has 12 residues. V was shortened by 3 bases and J by 6 bases, with 8 bases between the two germline ends. The CDR3 coding sequence is TGTGCCAGCAGCTTGGACAGAAATGGCTACACCTTC. Encoded protein: CASSLDRNGYTF.

The chain employs TRBV5-1 and TRBJ2-5, with 8 bases matching TRBD1. Trimming at V came to 0 bases and at J to 5 bases, leaving 12 bases not matched to a gene. CDR1 is SGHRS, CDR2 YFSETQ, per germline. This CDR3 comprises 17 residues. In nucleotides, the CDR3 is TGCGCCAGCAGCTTGGTTCCCCAAGCAAACAGGGGGGAGACCCAGTACTTC. Encoded protein: CASSLVPQANRGETQYF.

The V call is TRBV2, the J call TRBJ2-1; D is tentatively TRBD1 or TRBD2 (5 bases each). The CDR3 loop spans 15 amino acids. CDR1 SNHLY and CDR2 FYNNEI come from the germline V gene. V lost 8 bases to trimming and J lost 9 bases, with 23 bases between them. The CDR3 DNA is TGTGCCAGCGAAAGGGGAGCGCGACAGTTGGTTGAGCAGTTCTTC. Its translation is CASERGARQLVEQFF.

The J gene is TRBJ2-2, the V gene TRBV9; 9 bases agree with TRBD2. The CDR3 is 16 amino acids. CDR1 is SGDLS and CDR2 is YYNGEE in the germline V gene. Losses at the gene ends were 4 bases for V and 6 bases for J; bases not matched to a gene: 10. CDR3: CASSLNSGSVSGELFF. CDR3 DNA sequence: TGTGCCAGCAGCCTCAATAGCGGGAGTGTGTCCGGGGAGCTGTTTTTT.

The genes are TRBV19 and TRBJ2-2; TRBD1 aligns across 9 bases. The CDR3 extends over 15 amino acids. V dropped 6 bases and J dropped 6; count of bases not matched to a gene: 8. The V gene's germline CDR1 is LNHDA and CDR2 SQIVND (reference sequence). The CDR3 region is CASRPWTGAAGELFF. The CDR3 DNA is TGTGCCAGTAGACCCTGGACAGGGGCGGCCGGGGAGCTGTTTTTT. Combining the CDR3 with reference TRBV19 and TRBJ2-2 gives the whole variable domain DGGITQSPKYLFRKEGQNVTLSCEQNLNHDAMYWYRQDPGQGLRLIYYSQIVNDFQKGDIAEGYSVSREKKESFPLTVTSAQKNPTAFYLCASRPWTGAAGELFFGEGSRLTVL.

This clone was recorded a few times. V gene TRBV6-1 combines with J gene TRBJ2-2, with D unresolved. V gave up 4 bases and J gave up 2 bases, with 5 bases separating them. Germline CDR1 reads MNHNS; CDR2 reads SASEGT. This CDR3 has 13 amino acids. This chain's CDR3 is CASSAVNTGELFF. CDR3 bases: TGTGCCAGCAGTGCTGTCAACACCGGGGAGCTGTTTTTT.

The V call is TRBV7-9, the J call TRBJ1-5, with unresolved D. This CDR3 has 13 residues. The V end was cut by 6 bases, the J end by 5 bases, with 11 bases between. From germline, CDR1 is SEHNR and CDR2 FQNEAQ (reference sequence). DNA of the CDR3: TGTGCCAGCAGTCCAGGCGTCGATCAGCCCCAGCATTTT. Protein product: CASSPGVDQPQHF.

The V gene is TRBV6-5, the J gene TRBJ2-2; TRBD2 matches at 13 bases. The CDR3 extends over 16 amino acids. Germline CDR1 and CDR2: MNHEY and SVGAGI. Trimming removed 2 bases from V and 5 bases from J; junction bases left unmatched: 2. The CDR3 DNA reads TGTGCCAGCAGTTACGCGACTAGCGGGGGGACCGGGGAGCTGTTTTTT. Protein sequence: CASSYATSGGTGELFF.

This clone was counted a few times. The chain carries TRBV7-9 and TRBJ1-2; tentative D call: TRBD1 (6 bases). The CDR3 extends over 14 amino acids. V lost 5 bases to trimming and J lost 4 bases, with 14 bases between them. CDR1 and CDR2 (germline): SEHNR, FQNEAQ (reference sequence). The CDR3 DNA reads as TGTGCCAGCAGCCCCGGGGGCAGGACCTATGGCTACACCTTC. Its translation: CASSPGGRTYGYTF.